This note documents a single T cell receptor beta chain sequence. The data were taken from a study of shared clonotypes between healthy human individuals. Some clones are missing from TCRdb's copy, which holds only in-frame ones; the method was immunoSEQ multiplex PCR. The table has 2 million to 2.5 million clones, almost 96% seen once. Germline CDR1 is SEHNR and CDR2 is FQNEAQ (reference sequence). With 4 bases clipped from V and 4 bases from J, the junction kept 6 bases outside the gene matches. This CDR3 is 15 amino acids long. V is TRBV7-9 and J is TRBJ1-3; 8 bases line up with TRBD1. Sample: naive CD4+ T cells sorted from blood. The subset: CD45RA+ positively selected. The clonotype originates from a man between 18 and 35 years old in good health. CDR3 in DNA: TGTGCCAGCAGCTCTCAGGGGGCTAACGGAAACACCATATATTTT. This sequence encodes CASSSQGANGNTIYF.